These 3 T cell receptor beta chains came from one sample sequenced in a study of blood T cell repertoires in COVID-19. Sequencing was performed with immunoSEQ multiplex PCR; in TCRdb, only in-frame clones are kept and a portion is missing. The sample carries fewer than 400,000 clones, just under 90% recorded once. The sample was PBMCs or T cells enriched from blood (not recorded which). These receptors were obtained from a woman aged 45-60 years who had recovered from COVID-19.

In this sample, this clone turned up once. The rearrangement joins TRBV20-1 to TRBJ1-5, with no clear D. V lost 3 bases and J 1 base, leaving 7 bases between the germline ends. Germline values: CDR1 DFQATT, CDR2 SNEGSKA (reference sequence). The CDR3 is made up of 13 amino acids. The CDR3 region is CSASKRSNQPQHF. CDR3 nucleotide sequence: TGCAGTGCTAGTAAGAGGAGCAATCAGCCCCAGCATTTT.

This chain joins TRBV4-3 and TRBJ1-2, with 7 bases fitting TRBD1. The J segment lost 3 bases and the V segment lost 3 bases, leaving 4 bases of the junction unmatched. This CDR3 is built from 14 residues. The germline V gene encodes CDR1 LGHNA and CDR2 YSLEER. CDR3 in amino acids: CASSQGQRDYGYTF. Written as DNA, the CDR3 is TGCGCCAGCAGCCAGGGACAGCGCGACTATGGCTACACCTTC.

V and J are TRBV11-2 and TRBJ2-7, with D possibly being TRBD1 (6 bases). Looked up from germline, CDR1 is SGHAT and CDR2 is FQNNGV. The CDR3 is 12 residues long. V lost 7 bases to trimming and J lost 5 bases, with 12 bases between them. CDR3 DNA: TGTGCCAGCAACACAGGGTCCCACGAGCAGTACTTC. This sequence encodes CASNTGSHEQYF.